The present T cell receptor beta chain was sequenced within a study of cytomegalovirus exposure and HLA in healthy donors. CDR3 length: 14 residues. V was shortened by 2 bases and J by 0 bases, with 7 bases between the two germline ends. Germline-derived CDR1 and CDR2 are SEHNR and FQNEAQ (reference sequence). PCR used 60 Vbeta primers and 13 Jbeta primers. Data came from immunoSEQ multiplex PCR; TCRdb stores just in-frame clones and leaves some out. The data hold about 110,000 clones, with 70% to 80% observed a single time. V gene TRBV7-9 combines with J gene TRBJ1-1; D ambiguous. Sequenced sample: PBMCs. The sequence derives from a boy aged 10-17 years in good health and CMV-seronegative. CDR3 sequence reads: CASSLTSLNTEAFF. Written as DNA, the CDR3 is TGTGCCAGCAGCTTAACTTCGTTGAACACTGAAGCTTTCTTT.